The 5 T cell receptor beta chains presented below share a single source sample, sequenced in a study of CD8+ T cells in alopecia areata. cDNA prepared by RNA extraction and subsequent reverse transcription served as the template for sequencing. Assay used: immunoSEQ multiplex PCR; TCRdb lists only in-frame clones, some missing. In the table there are hundreds of thousands of clones, around three fifths of which are singletons. The sequencing used CD4+ T cells sorted from blood, collected at week 0. The receptors here all came from a human donor with alopecia areata.

This chain connects TRBV5-1 to TRBJ1-1; weak D call: TRBD1 (6 bases). Germline CDR1 and CDR2: SGHRS and YFSETQ. Trimming left V 0 bases short and J 2 bases short, with 11 bases between. This CDR3 contains 15 residues. The CDR3 reads CASSLEAGANTEAFF. Written as DNA, the CDR3 is TGCGCCAGCAGCTTGGAGGCAGGGGCCAACACTGAAGCTTTCTTT.

This clone has just a few counts. The V gene is TRBV11-2, the J gene TRBJ2-1; 7 positions agree with TRBD2. Germline loops: CDR1 SGHAT, CDR2 FQNNGV. V lost 5 bases, J lost 2 bases, and 3 bases stayed unmatched. The CDR3 covers 14 residues. CDR3 sequence: CASSAGLAYNEQFF. CDR3 nucleotides: TGTGCCAGCAGCGCTGGACTAGCCTACAATGAGCAGTTCTTC.

The chain is built from TRBV29-1 and TRBJ1-3, with 7 bases aligning to TRBD1. The CDR3 runs to 17 residues. Germline V gives CDR1 SQVTM, CDR2 ANQGSEA. V dropped 6 bases and J dropped 0; count of bases not matched to a gene: 14. CDR3 protein: CSVRPRGQPGSGNTIYF. The CDR3 DNA follows: TGCAGCGTCCGACCGAGGGGACAGCCAGGCTCTGGAAACACCATATATTTT.

This sequence joins TRBV29-1 and TRBJ1-1, with D tentatively TRBD1 (5 bases). Germline V CDR1 and CDR2: SQVTM, ANQGSEA. Trimming cost V 6 bases and J 10 bases, with 15 bases left between them. This CDR3 has 11 amino acids. This CDR3 reads CSVLTGDGAFF. CDR3 bases: TGCAGCGTACTAACGGGGGACGGAGCTTTCTTT.

The gene calls are TRBV2 and TRBJ1-5; tentative D call: TRBD1 (5 bases). The length of the CDR3 is 12 residues. Germline V CDR1 and CDR2: SNHLY, FYNNEI. With 7 bases removed from V and 4 bases from J, the gap between germline ends came to 8 bases. The CDR3 protein is CASTEGNQPQHF. The DNA of the CDR3 is TGTGCCAGCACCGAGGGGAATCAGCCCCAGCATTTT.